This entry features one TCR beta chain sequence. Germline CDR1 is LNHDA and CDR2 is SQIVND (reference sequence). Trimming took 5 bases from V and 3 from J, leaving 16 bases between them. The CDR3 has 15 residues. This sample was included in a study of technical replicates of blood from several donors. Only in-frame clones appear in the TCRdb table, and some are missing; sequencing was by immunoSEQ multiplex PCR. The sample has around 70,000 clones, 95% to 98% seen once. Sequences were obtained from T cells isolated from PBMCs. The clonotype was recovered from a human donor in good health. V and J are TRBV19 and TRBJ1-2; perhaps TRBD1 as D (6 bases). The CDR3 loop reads CASSAARGLDYGYTF. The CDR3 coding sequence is TGTGCCAGTAGTGCTGCCAGGGGATTGGACTATGGCTACACCTTC.